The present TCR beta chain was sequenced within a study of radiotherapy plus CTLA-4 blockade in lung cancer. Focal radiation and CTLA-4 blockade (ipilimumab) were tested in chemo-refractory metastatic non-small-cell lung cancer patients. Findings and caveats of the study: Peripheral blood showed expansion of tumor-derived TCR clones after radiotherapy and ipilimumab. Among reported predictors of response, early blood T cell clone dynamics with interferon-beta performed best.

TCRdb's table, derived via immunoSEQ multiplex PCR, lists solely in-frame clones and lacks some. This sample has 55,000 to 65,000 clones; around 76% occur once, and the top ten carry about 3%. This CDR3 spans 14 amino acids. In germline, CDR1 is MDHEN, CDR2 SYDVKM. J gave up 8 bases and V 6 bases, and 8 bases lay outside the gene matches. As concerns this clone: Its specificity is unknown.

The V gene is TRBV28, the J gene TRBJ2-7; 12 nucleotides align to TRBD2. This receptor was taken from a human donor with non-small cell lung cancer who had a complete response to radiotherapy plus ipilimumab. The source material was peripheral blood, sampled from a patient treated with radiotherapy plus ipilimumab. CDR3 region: CASRPGLAGKKQYF. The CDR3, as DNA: TGTGCCAGCAGACCCGGACTAGCGGGAAAGAAGCAGTACTTC.